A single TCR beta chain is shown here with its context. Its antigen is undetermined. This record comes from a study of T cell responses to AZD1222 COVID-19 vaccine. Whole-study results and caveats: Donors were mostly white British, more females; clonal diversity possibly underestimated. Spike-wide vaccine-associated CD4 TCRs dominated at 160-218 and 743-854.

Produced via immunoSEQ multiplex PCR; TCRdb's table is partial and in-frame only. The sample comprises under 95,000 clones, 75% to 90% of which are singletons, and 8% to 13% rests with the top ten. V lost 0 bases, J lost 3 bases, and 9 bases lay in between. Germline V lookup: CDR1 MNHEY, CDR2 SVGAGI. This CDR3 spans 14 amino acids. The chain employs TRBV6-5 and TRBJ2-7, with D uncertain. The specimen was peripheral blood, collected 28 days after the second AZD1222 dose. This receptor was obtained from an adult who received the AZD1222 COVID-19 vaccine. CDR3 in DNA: TGTGCCAGCAGTTACTCGAACACCTTCTACGAGCAGTACTTC. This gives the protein CASSYSNTFYEQYF.